These 10 T cell receptor beta chains originate from one sample sequenced in a study of identifying expanded T cells in peripheral blood. Data came from immunoSEQ multiplex PCR; TCRdb stores just in-frame clones and leaves some out. The sample consists of 70,000 or so clones, approximately 87% of them appearing once. Sequenced input: blood. These receptors came from a person between 18 and 75 years old in good health.

This chain links TRBV9 with TRBJ2-7; a possible D gene is TRBD2 (6 bases). This CDR3 is 14 amino acids long. Germline CDR1 and CDR2: SGDLS and YYNGEE. Trimming took 4 bases from V and 3 from J, leaving 14 bases between them. Written as DNA, the CDR3 is TGTGCCAGCAGCTCGGGACTTTTTGGCTACGAGCAGTACTTC. This codes for CASSSGLFGYEQYF.

There are a few counts of this clone. The chain recombines TRBV11-2 with TRBJ1-1; tentative D call: TRBD1 (5 bases). V gave up 1 base and J gave up 6 bases, with 9 bases separating them. The CDR3 runs to 13 residues. From germline, CDR1 is SGHAT and CDR2 FQNNGV. The CDR3 nucleotides read TGTGCCAGCAGCTTAGTGGGGGGAGCTGAAGCTTTCTTT. Translating gives CASSLVGGAEAFF.

This chain uses TRBV7-6 with TRBJ2-2, with D uncertain. This CDR3 has 12 residues. V shed 11 bases and J shed 4 bases, with 11 bases lying between them. Germline V gene data show CDR1 as SGHVS and CDR2 as FNYEAQ. The CDR3 coding sequence is TGTGCCGCGCAGGTGATCACCGGGGAGCTGTTTTTT. Residues: CAAQVITGELFF.

This clone came up once. V is TRBV4-1 and J is TRBJ1-1; maybe TRBD1 (5 bases). V lost 0 bases and J lost 4, with 6 bases in between. CDR1 and CDR2 (germline): MGHRA, YSYEKL. The CDR3 is 13 residues long. The CDR3: CASSQERGTEAFF. The CDR3 DNA sequence: TGCGCCAGCAGCCAAGAGAGGGGCACTGAAGCTTTCTTT.

This chain uses TRBV7-8 with TRBJ1-1, with 7 bases fitting TRBD1. The CDR3 has 16 residues. J lost 1 base, V lost 5 bases, and 10 bases had no gene match. Germline assignment: CDR1 SGHVS and CDR2 FQNEAQ. CDR3 residues: CASSQAQGMGNTEAFF. CDR3 nucleotide sequence: TGTGCCAGCAGCCAAGCACAGGGGATGGGGAACACTGAAGCTTTCTTT. The full variable domain, completed using reference TRBV7-8 and TRBJ1-1, is GAGVSQSPRYKVAKRGQDVALRCDPISGHVSLFWYQQALGQGPEFLTYFQNEAQLDKSGLPSDRFFAERPEGSVSTLKIQRTQQEDSAVYLCASSQAQGMGNTEAFFGQGTRLTVV.

This rearrangement joins TRBV15 to TRBJ2-1; no clear D. This CDR3 has 15 amino acids. Germline V gene data show CDR1 as LNHNV and CDR2 as YYDKDF (reference sequence). V gave up 3 bases and J gave up 2 bases, with 11 bases separating them. The CDR3 coding sequence is TGTGCCACCAGCAGCCTAAGTGGGGCCTACAATGAGCAGTTCTTC. This sequence encodes CATSSLSGAYNEQFF.

V is TRBV5-4 and J is TRBJ2-3; D gene ambiguous. CDR1 and CDR2 (germline): SGHNT, YYREEE (reference sequence). There are 16 residues in the CDR3. V lost 0 bases to trimming and J lost 4 bases, with 15 bases between them. CDR3 in DNA: TGTGCCAGCAGCTTGGCTATCGGCAGGAGCGCAGATACGCAGTATTTT. Protein product: CASSLAIGRSADTQYF.

The V gene is TRBV5-1, the J gene TRBJ2-5, with 9 positions matching TRBD2. V trimming: 0 bases; J trimming: 4 bases; junction bases outside the gene matches: 4. Germline assignment: CDR1 SGHRS and CDR2 YFSETQ. The CDR3 extends over 15 amino acids. CDR3 region: CASSLGGLAGETQYF. The CDR3 nucleotides read TGCGCCAGCAGCTTGGGGGGACTAGCCGGAGAGACCCAGTACTTC. Filled out from reference TRBV5-1 and TRBJ2-5, the complete variable domain reads KAGVTQTPRYLIKTRGQQVTLSCSPISGHRSVSWYQQTPGQGLQFLFEYFSETQRNKGNFPGRFSGRQFSNSRSEMNVSTLELGDSALYLCASSLGGLAGETQYFGPGTRLLVL.

For this clone: The conserved closing phenylalanine or tryptophan is absent in this CDR3, likely reflecting a read error. It is unclear where the CDR3 begins or ends on the DNA, so no DNA is shown, and the CDR3 is as TCRdb lists it. V gene TRBV21-1 combines with J gene TRBJ1-4. TRBV21-1 counts as a pseudogene. The CDR3 sequence runs 12 residues, both termini included. This CDR3 is CASSKYFCRGVE.

This clone came up once. The chain combines TRBV27 with TRBJ2-1; D possibly uses TRBD1 or TRBD2 (6 bases each). The CDR3 is made up of 13 amino acids. The V gene lost 3 bases and the J gene lost 15 bases, with 18 bases spanning the gap. The V gene's germline CDR1 is MNHEY and CDR2 SMNVEV (reference sequence). This chain's CDR3 is CASSFGGPGKPFF. Here the CDR3 DNA reads TGTGCCAGCAGTTTTGGGGGGCCCGGCAAACCGTTCTTC.